The sequence of this T cell receptor (beta chain) was determined in a study of T cell responses to AZD1222 COVID-19 vaccine. Study-level results: The CD4 TCRs associated with vaccination extended across spike and predominated at 160-218 and 743-854. Baseline seropositivity occurred in only six AZD1222 recipients.

Profiling relied on immunoSEQ multiplex PCR, and the TCRdb table lists in-frame clones only, not all of them. This sample has about 120,000 clones; 81% occur once, and the top ten carry approximately 4.6%. This clone was seen only once. The antigen is not known. Other DNA variants within this sample encode the same CDR3. In germline, CDR1 is MDHEN, CDR2 SYDVKM. V was cut by 2 bases and J by 0 bases, with 7 bases left in between. The CDR3 runs to 14 residues. The receptor comes from an adult in good health. Sample: peripheral blood, taken on day 0 of AZD1222 vaccination. The chain recombines TRBV28 with TRBJ1-1; D ambiguous. The CDR3 region is CASSLGGLNTEAFF. CDR3 in DNA: TGTGCCAGCAGTTTAGGAGGGTTGAACACTGAAGCTTTCTTT.